The T cell receptor beta chain under discussion was sequenced for a study of T cell repertoires in cytomegalovirus infection. On the study more broadly: Public TCR beta signatures marked donors with CMV infection and the matching HLA. Whole-study results and caveats: There were HLA-C-restricted CMV-specific TCR beta clonotypes dominating the ex vivo response.

This clonotype was seen only a few times. The antigen remains unidentified. TCRdb called the reads again in MiXCR, with one record for every CDR3 protein. The sample yields some 270,000 distinct CDR3 sequences, over 15% seen once. The CDR3 totals 18 residues. With 3 bases clipped from V and 0 bases from J, the junction kept 8 bases outside the gene matches. Germline V CDR1 and CDR2: MDHEN, SYDVKM. V gene TRBV28 combines with J gene TRBJ2-3; 11 bases agree with TRBD2. What was sequenced was CD8+ T cells from PBMCs. The sequence was obtained from a human donor in good health (CMV status not recorded). Some clones in this sample may be carry-over from other donors' samples. CDR3 sequence (DNA): TGTGCCAGCAGTTTGGTCCGACTAGCGGGACCGAGCACAGATACGCAGTATTTT. Amino acid sequence: CASSLVRLAGPSTDTQYF.